This entry lists 9 T cell receptor beta chains sequenced from one sample in a study of beta chain features in type 1 diabetes. Expressed TCRB transcripts were sequenced because the isolated RNA had all been reverse transcribed beforehand. This table comes from immunoSEQ multiplex PCR, and its TCRdb copy is limited to in-frame clones, with some not included. This sample carries about 620,000 clones, roughly a sixth of them seen once, and the ten largest clones take 0.07% to 0.095%. The sequencing sample was made of naive CD4+ T cells from blood. The receptors stem from a man between 18 and 29 years old in good health.

This chain's CDR3 is CASSQPSGTVNSPLHF. CDR3 nucleotide sequence: TGCGCCAGCAGCCAACCATCCGGGACAGTTAATTCACCCCTCCACTTT. The chain combines TRBV4-1 with TRBJ1-6; 7 nucleotides line up with TRBD1. The J segment lost 6 bases and the V segment lost 2 bases, leaving 7 bases of the junction unmatched. Germline loops: CDR1 MGHRA, CDR2 YSYEKL. CDR3 length: 16 residues.

The gene calls are TRBV27 and TRBJ2-7, with 7 bases aligning to TRBD1. Germline V CDR1 and CDR2: MNHEY, SMNVEV (reference sequence). The CDR3 is 13 amino acids. V trimming: 6 bases; J trimming: 3 bases; junction bases outside the gene matches: 5. As DNA, the CDR3 is TGTGCCAGCAGCCGGGACAGTTACTACGAGCAGTACTTC. It encodes CASSRDSYYEQYF.

This clone has more than one count but fewer than ten. This sequence joins TRBV7-8 and TRBJ1-2; D may be TRBD1 (6 bases). The germline V and J ends were trimmed by 2 bases and 5 bases, with 12 bases remaining between them. The CDR3 is 14 residues long. The germline gives CDR1 SGHVS, CDR2 FQNEAQ. Here the CDR3 DNA reads TGTGCCAGCAGCTTACCGGGGGCAGCTTATGGCTACACCTTC. As protein: CASSLPGAAYGYTF.

This clone was observed a handful of times. V and J are TRBV7-9 and TRBJ1-1; no firm D call. Germline-derived CDR1 and CDR2 are SEHNR and FQNEAQ (reference sequence). This CDR3 has 14 amino acids. The V end was cut by 2 bases, the J end by 3 bases, with 10 bases between. CDR3 in amino acids: CASSLPREHTEAFF. The CDR3 nucleotides are TGTGCCAGCAGCTTACCTCGGGAGCACACTGAAGCTTTCTTT.

The CDR3: CASSPSTGELFF. The DNA of the CDR3 is TGTGCCAGCAGCCCTAGTACCGGGGAGCTGTTTTTT. The chain links TRBV5-7 to TRBJ2-2; D gene unclear. TRBV5-7 is sorted into the ORF group, with uncertain function. The length of the CDR3 is 12 residues. Between the trimmed V and J ends, which lost 4 bases and 5 bases, there was a span of 6 bases.

The chain joins TRBV9 to TRBJ1-6, with D possibly being TRBD1 (6 bases). CDR1 and CDR2 (germline): SGDLS, YYNGEE. V lost 6 bases to trimming and J lost 8 bases, with 15 bases between them. This CDR3 comprises 14 residues. The CDR3 spells CASNIGGGDSPLHF. For the CDR3, the DNA is TGTGCCAGCAACATCGGAGGGGGGGATTCACCCCTCCACTTT.

This clone was detected a few times. The CDR3: CASSVLRGRTTETQYF. CDR3 DNA sequence: TGCGCCAGCAGCGTCCTCAGGGGGCGCACAACAGAGACCCAGTACTTC. The chain uses TRBV5-1 and TRBJ2-5; TRBD1 matches at 8 bases. Per germline, CDR1 SGHRS and CDR2 YFSETQ. Trimming cost V 4 bases and J 4 bases; bases outside gene matches: 12. This CDR3 is 16 amino acids long.

This clone was observed a few times. The chain joins TRBV7-2 to TRBJ2-1; 13 bases fit TRBD2. The germline gives CDR1 SGHTA, CDR2 FQGNSA. With V trimmed by 4 bases and J by 7 bases, 7 bases remained unmatched. The length of the CDR3 is 16 residues. The CDR3, as DNA: TGTGCCAGCAGCTCCCAGACTAGCGGGGGGTGGAATGAGCAGTTCTTC. Translating gives CASSSQTSGGWNEQFF.

This chain uses TRBV5-1 with TRBJ2-5; D ambiguous. The V gene's germline CDR1 is SGHRS and CDR2 YFSETQ. V dropped 0 bases and J dropped 4 bases, with 13 bases sitting between them. The CDR3 covers 15 residues. This CDR3 is CASSLVGIYAETQYF. The CDR3 nucleotides read TGCGCCAGCAGCTTGGTAGGGATTTACGCAGAGACCCAGTACTTC. The whole variable domain, filled in from reference TRBV5-1 and TRBJ2-5, reads KAGVTQTPRYLIKTRGQQVTLSCSPISGHRSVSWYQQTPGQGLQFLFEYFSETQRNKGNFPGRFSGRQFSNSRSEMNVSTLELGDSALYLCASSLVGIYAETQYFGPGTRLLVL.